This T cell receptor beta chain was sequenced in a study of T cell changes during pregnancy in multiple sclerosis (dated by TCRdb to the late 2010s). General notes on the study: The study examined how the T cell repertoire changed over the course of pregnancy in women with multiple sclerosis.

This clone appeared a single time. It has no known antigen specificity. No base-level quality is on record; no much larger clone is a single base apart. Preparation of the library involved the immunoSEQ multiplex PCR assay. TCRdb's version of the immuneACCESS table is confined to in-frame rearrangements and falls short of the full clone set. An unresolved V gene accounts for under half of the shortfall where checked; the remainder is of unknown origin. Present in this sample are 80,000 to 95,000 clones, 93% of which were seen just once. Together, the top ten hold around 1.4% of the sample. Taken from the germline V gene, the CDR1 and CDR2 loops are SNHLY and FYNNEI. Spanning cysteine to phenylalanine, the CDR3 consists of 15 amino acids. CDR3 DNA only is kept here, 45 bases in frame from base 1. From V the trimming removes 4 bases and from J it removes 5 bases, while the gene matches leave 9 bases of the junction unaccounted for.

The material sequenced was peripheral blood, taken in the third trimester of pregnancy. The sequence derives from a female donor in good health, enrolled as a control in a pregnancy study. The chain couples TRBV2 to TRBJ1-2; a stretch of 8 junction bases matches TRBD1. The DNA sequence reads TGTGCCAGCAGTGTGAGGACAGGGAATCCATATGGCTACACCTTC. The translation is CASSVRTGNPYGYTF.